The clone carrying this TCR beta chain was observed a few times. The antigen remains unidentified. The ends were cut back, 5 bases at V and 0 bases at J, with 8 bases in the middle. Germline CDR1 SGHRS, CDR2 YFSETQ. CDR3 length equals 14 residues. Unique molecular identifiers were incorporated during preparation of the TCRbeta library. TCRdb itself ran the PCR reads through MiXCR, one entry per CDR3 protein. The sample lists 550,000 to 800,000 distinct CDR3 sequences, around 14% occurring once. The sample comes from a study of T-cell reconstitution after alpha-beta-depleted transplantation in children. Findings and caveats of the study: The authors attributed T-cell counts and diversity one year after transplant mostly to newly produced T cells.

The receptor comes from a girl aged 2 to 10 with congenital amegakaryocytic thrombocytopenia, due to receive a stem cell transplant. This sequence joins TRBV5-1 and TRBJ2-2; no firm D call. Material: PBMCs, obtained before TCRalphabeta/CD19-depleted stem cell transplant. The CDR3 reads CASSHSPNTGELFF. The DNA of the CDR3 is TGCGCCAGCAGTCACAGCCCGAACACCGGGGAGCTGTTTTTT.